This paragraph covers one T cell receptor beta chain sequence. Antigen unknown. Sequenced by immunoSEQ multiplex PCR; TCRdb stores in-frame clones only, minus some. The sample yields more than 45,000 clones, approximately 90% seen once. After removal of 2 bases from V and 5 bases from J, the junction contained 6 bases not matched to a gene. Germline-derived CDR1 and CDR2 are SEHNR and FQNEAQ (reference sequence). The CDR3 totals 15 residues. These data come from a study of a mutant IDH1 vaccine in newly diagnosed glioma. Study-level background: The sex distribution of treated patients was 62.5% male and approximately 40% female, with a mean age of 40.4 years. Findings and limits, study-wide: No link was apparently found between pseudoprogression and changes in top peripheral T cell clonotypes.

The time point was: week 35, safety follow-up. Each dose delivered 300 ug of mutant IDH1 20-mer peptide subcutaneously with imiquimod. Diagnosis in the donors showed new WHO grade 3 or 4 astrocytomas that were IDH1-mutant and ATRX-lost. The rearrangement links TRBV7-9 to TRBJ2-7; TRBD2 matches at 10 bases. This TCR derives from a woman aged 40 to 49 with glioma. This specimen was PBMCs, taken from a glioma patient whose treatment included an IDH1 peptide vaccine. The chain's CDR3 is CASSLSGRATHEQYF. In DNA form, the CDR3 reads TGTGCCAGCAGCTTAAGCGGGAGGGCGACCCACGAGCAGTACTTC.